Listed below are T cell receptor beta chains from one sample, sequenced in a study of a mutant IDH1 vaccine in newly diagnosed glioma. No cognate antigen is known for these TCRs. Using immunoSEQ multiplex PCR, the repertoire was profiled, and TCRdb retains in-frame clones only, with some absent. The profile covers some 25,000 clones, with about 80% appearing a single time and about 9% taken by the ten largest. This material consisted of PBMCs, taken from a glioma patient whose treatment included an IDH1 peptide vaccine. Receptors were obtained from a young woman with glioma. The CDR3 runs from the conserved cysteine through the conserved F or W. A D gene is named only where the DNA matches it firmly. Size is omitted from some rows. Given values are once, few, many or a class for expanded clones.

>NA|TRBJ1-4|TRBV6-6|NA
CASSYSTVQKLFF
TGTGCCAGCAGTTACTCCACCGTACAAAAACTGTTTTTT
>TRBD1|TRBJ2-7|TRBV5-1|NA
CASSPGQGEFWYEQYF
TGCGCCAGCAGCCCCGGACAGGGGGAGTTTTGGTACGAGCAGTACTTC
>NA|TRBJ1-5|TRBV19|few
CASSTVWGFNQPQHF
TGTGCCAGTAGTACTGTGTGGGGATTCAATCAGCCCCAGCATTTT
>NA|TRBJ1-1|TRBV7-3|NA
CASSSPSGNTEAFF
TGTGCCAGCAGCTCTCCTTCGGGGAACACTGAAGCTTTCTTT
>NA|TRBJ2-2|TRBV6-5|NA
CASGVWSGELFF
TGTGCCAGCGGGGTTTGGAGCGGGGAGCTGTTTTTT
>NA|TRBJ2-2|TRBV29-1|NA
CSVAGASNTGELFF
TGCAGCGTTGCAGGCGCCTCAAACACCGGGGAGCTGTTTTTT
>TRBD2|TRBJ2-5|TRBV9|NA
CASSVDSGGQETQYF
TGTGCCAGCAGCGTAGATAGCGGGGGTCAAGAGACCCAGTACTTC
>NA|TRBJ2-7|TRBV29-1|NA
CSVVKGGGFNEQYF
TGCAGCGTCGTGAAGGGGGGAGGGTTCAACGAGCAGTACTTC
>NA|TRBJ2-1|TRBV5-4|NA
CASSLTKYNEQFF
TGTGCCAGCAGCTTAACTAAATACAATGAGCAGTTCTTC
>NA|TRBJ1-1|TRBV25-1|few
CASSARRAEAFF
TGTGCCAGCAGTGCCCGGCGGGCTGAAGCTTTCTTT
>TRBD1|TRBJ1-2|TRBV25-1|once
CASSAPGTGGMCNYGYTF
TGTGCCAGCAGTGCCCCCGGGACAGGGGGAATGTGTAACTATGGCTACACCTTC
>NA|TRBJ2-1|TRBV27|NA
CASSAGYNEQFF
TGTGCCAGCAGTGCAGGCTACAATGAGCAGTTCTTC